This T cell receptor beta chain was retrieved from a study of blood T cell repertoires in COVID-19. The CDR3 extends over 11 amino acids. CDR1 is MDHEN, CDR2 SYDVKM, per germline. V was shortened by 8 bases and J by 5 bases, with 6 bases between the two germline ends. Donors of Cohort 3 who recovered were those that had two negative PCRs, clearance, or symptom resolution. Original data processing: For nucleated cells, counts were estimated from reference gene primer amplification. TCRdb's copy holds only in-frame clones and misses some; the assay was immunoSEQ multiplex PCR. V and J calls and clone size are given by that table; D and trimming were obtained from the DNA. In the table there are about 130,000 clones, roughly 78% of which are singletons.

The sample consisted of PBMCs or T cells enriched from blood (not recorded which). The receptor comes from a woman aged 45 to 65 who had recovered from COVID-19. V and J are TRBV28 and TRBJ2-2; D uncertain. The DNA of the CDR3 is TGTGCCAGCCAAGCTACCGGGGAGCTGTTTTTT. Translated, it gives CASQATGELFF.